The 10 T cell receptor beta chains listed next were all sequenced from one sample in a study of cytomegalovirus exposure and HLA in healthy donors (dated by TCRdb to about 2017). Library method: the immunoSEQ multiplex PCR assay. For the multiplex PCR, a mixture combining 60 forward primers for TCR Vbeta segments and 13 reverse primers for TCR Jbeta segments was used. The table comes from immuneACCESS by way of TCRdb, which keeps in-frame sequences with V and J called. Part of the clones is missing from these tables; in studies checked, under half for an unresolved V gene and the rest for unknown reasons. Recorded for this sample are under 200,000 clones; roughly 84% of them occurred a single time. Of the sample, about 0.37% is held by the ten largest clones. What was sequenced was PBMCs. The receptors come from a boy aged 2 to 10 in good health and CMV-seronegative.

Here the CDR3 DNA reads TGTGCCAGCAGCTCCAGCCACAGGGTTTTGTCCGGAAACACCATATATTTT. Amino acid sequence: CASSSSHRVLSGNTIYF. The chain couples TRBV11-2 to TRBJ1-3; possibly TRBD1 for D (6 bases). Germline lookup yields CDR1 SGHAT and CDR2 FQNNGV. Between the trimmed V and J ends, which lost 4 bases and 4 bases, there was a span of 20 bases. The CDR3 consists of 17 residues.

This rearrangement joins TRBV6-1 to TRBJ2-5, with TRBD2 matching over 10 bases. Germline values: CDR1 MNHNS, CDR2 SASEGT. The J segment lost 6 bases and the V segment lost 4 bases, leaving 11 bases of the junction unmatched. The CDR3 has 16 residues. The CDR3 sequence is CASSAVAGGTPKTQYF. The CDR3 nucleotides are TGTGCCAGCAGTGCTGTAGCGGGAGGTACGCCCAAGACCCAGTACTTC.

For the CDR3, the DNA is TGTGCCAGCAGTTTACGGGGGGGAGGCATGAACACTGAAGCTTTCTTT. Translated, it gives CASSLRGGGMNTEAFF. The chain uses TRBV27 and TRBJ1-1, with TRBD1 as a possible D gene (5 bases). Germline V CDR1 and CDR2: MNHEY, SMNVEV (reference sequence). The V gene lost 2 bases and the J gene lost 0 bases, with 13 bases spanning the gap. The CDR3 spans 16 residues.

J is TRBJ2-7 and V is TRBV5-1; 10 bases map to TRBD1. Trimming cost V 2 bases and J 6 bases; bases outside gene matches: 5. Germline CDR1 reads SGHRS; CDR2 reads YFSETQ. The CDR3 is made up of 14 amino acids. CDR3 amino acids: CASSLTGTGVEQYF. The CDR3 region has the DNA TGCGCCAGCAGCTTAACCGGGACAGGGGTCGAGCAGTACTTC.

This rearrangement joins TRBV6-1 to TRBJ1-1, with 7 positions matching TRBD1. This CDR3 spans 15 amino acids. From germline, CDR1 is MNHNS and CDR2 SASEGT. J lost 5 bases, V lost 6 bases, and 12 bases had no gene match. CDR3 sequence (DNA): TGTGCCAGCAGAGTTGGCGGACAGGTGGGTACTGAAGCTTTCTTT. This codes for CASRVGGQVGTEAFF.

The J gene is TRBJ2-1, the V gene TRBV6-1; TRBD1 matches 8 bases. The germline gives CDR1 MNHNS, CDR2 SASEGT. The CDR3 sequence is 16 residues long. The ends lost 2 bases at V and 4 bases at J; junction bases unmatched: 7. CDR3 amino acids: CASSELAGGGYNEQFF. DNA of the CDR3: TGTGCCAGCAGTGAACTCGCAGGGGGCGGGTACAATGAGCAGTTCTTC.

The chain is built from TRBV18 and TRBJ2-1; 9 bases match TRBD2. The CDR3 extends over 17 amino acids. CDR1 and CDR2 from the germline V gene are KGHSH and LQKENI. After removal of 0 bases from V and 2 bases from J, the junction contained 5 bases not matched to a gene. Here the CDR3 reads CASSPPGSGRPYNEQFF. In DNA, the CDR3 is TGTGCCAGCTCACCACCAGGTAGCGGGAGACCCTACAATGAGCAGTTCTTC.

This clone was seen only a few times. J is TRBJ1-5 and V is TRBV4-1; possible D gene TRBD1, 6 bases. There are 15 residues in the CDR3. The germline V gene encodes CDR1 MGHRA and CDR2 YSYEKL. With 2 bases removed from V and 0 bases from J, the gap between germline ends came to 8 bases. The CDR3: CASSQRDNSNQPQHF. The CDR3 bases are TGCGCCAGCAGCCAACGGGACAATAGCAATCAGCCCCAGCATTTT.

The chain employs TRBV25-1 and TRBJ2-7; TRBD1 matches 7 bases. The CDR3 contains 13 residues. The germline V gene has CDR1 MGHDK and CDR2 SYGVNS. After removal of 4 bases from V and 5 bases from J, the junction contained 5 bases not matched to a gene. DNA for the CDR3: TGTGCCAGCAGTGGCCAAGGGACAGACGAGCAGTACTTC. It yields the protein CASSGQGTDEQYF.

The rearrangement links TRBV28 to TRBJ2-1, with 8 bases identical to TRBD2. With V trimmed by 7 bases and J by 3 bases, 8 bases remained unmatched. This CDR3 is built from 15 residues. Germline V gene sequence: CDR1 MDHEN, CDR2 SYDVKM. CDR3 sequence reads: CASIGPGGYYNEQFF. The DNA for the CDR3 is TGTGCCAGCATCGGTCCGGGAGGGTACTACAATGAGCAGTTCTTC.